Below are 29 T cell receptor beta chains sequenced from a single sample in a study of shared clonotypes between healthy human individuals. Naive CD8 isolation took CD45RO-negative cells positively selected for CCR7 and excluded terminally differentiated effector memory CD45RA+ cells. Produced via immunoSEQ multiplex PCR; TCRdb's table is partial and in-frame only. The sample lists around 2,000,000 clones; less than 95% were seen once. The sample comprised naive CD8+ T cells sorted from blood. The origin of the receptors is a man aged 18 to 30 in good health.

The J gene is TRBJ1-2, the V gene TRBV5-4; D is ambiguous. V lost 2 bases to trimming and J lost 2 bases, with 10 bases between them. This CDR3 spans 14 amino acids. Germline-derived CDR1 and CDR2 are SGHNT and YYREEE (reference sequence). The CDR3, as DNA: TGTGCCAGCAGCTTCCTTGAAGGGAACTATGGCTACACCTTC. As protein: CASSFLEGNYGYTF.

The chain is built from TRBV11-2 and TRBJ1-6, with D possibly being TRBD1 (6 bases). This CDR3 is 15 amino acids long. Germline loops: CDR1 SGHAT, CDR2 FQNNGV. V was trimmed by 5 bases and J by 10 bases, leaving 18 bases between them. CDR3 loop: CASSEGQFSGSPLHF. The CDR3 nucleotides are TGTGCCAGCAGCGAAGGACAGTTCTCTGGATCACCCCTCCACTTT.

The chain links TRBV27 to TRBJ2-7, with D possibly matching TRBD2 (5 bases). The CDR3 extends over 16 amino acids. CDR1 and CDR2 (germline): MNHEY, SMNVEV (reference sequence). Between the trimmed V and J ends, which lost 2 bases and 0 bases, there was a span of 14 bases. The chain's CDR3 is CASSLGSPGSSYEQYF. Written as DNA, the CDR3 is TGTGCCAGCAGTTTAGGGTCCCCGGGGAGCTCCTACGAGCAGTACTTC.

The chain combines TRBV5-6 with TRBJ2-7; no definite D call. V shed 0 bases and J shed 3 bases, with 10 bases lying between them. The CDR3 is 14 residues long. Germline CDR1 SGHDT, CDR2 YYEEEE. As DNA, the CDR3 is TGTGCCAGCAGCTTGGCCCCTGCGGTCTACGAGCAGTACTTC. This gives the protein CASSLAPAVYEQYF.

This chain connects TRBV2 to TRBJ1-5; a possible D gene is TRBD1 (6 bases). Germline loops: CDR1 SNHLY, CDR2 FYNNEI. V was cut by 1 base and J by 3 bases, with 13 bases left in between. This CDR3 comprises 16 residues. The CDR3 region is CASSEDEGEDNQPQHF. The DNA for the CDR3 is TGTGCCAGCAGTGAAGATGAGGGGGAGGACAATCAGCCCCAGCATTTT.

The rearrangement links TRBV27 to TRBJ1-2, with D perhaps TRBD1 (5 bases). The CDR3 sequence is 14 residues long. The germline CDR1 and CDR2 sequences are MNHEY and SMNVEV (reference sequence). V gave up 0 bases and J gave up 4 bases, with 9 bases separating them. CDR3 coding DNA: TGTGCCAGCAGTTTATCGGGGCAGTCCTATGGCTACACCTTC. Its protein is CASSLSGQSYGYTF.

The CDR3 spells CASSLKGASGNQPQHF. In nucleotides, the CDR3 is TGTGCCAGCAGCTTGAAGGGGGCGAGCGGAAATCAGCCCCAGCATTTT. The chain carries TRBV7-2 and TRBJ1-5; 7 nucleotides agree with TRBD1. The CDR3 loop spans 16 amino acids. With V trimmed by 3 bases and J by 4 bases, 9 bases remained unmatched. Germline V gene data show CDR1 as SGHTA and CDR2 as FQGNSA. Drawing the rest from reference TRBV7-2 and TRBJ1-5, the complete variable domain is GAGVSQSPSNKVTEKGKDVELRCDPISGHTALYWYRQSLGQGLEFLIYFQGNSAPDKSGLPSDRFSAERTGGSVSTLTIQRTQQEDSAVYLCASSLKGASGNQPQHFGDGTRLSIL.

The chain uses TRBV4-1 and TRBJ1-5; D is unresolved. From germline, CDR1 is MGHRA and CDR2 YSYEKL. The CDR3 covers 14 residues. Trimming removed 4 bases from V and 3 bases from J, with 10 bases in between. CDR3 residues: CASSRAADNQPQHF. The CDR3 DNA follows: TGCGCCAGCAGCCGAGCGGCAGACAATCAGCCCCAGCATTTT.

The chain employs TRBV6-5 and TRBJ1-2; D unclear. CDR3 length equals 15 residues. Trimming removed 0 bases from V and 10 bases from J, with 18 bases in between. CDR1 is MNHEY, CDR2 SVGAGI, per germline. The CDR3 nucleotides are TGTGCCAGCAGTTACTCGTCCCTCGCGGTCTTTAACTACACCTTC. This translates into CASSYSSLAVFNYTF.

Regarding this clone: The sample holds other DNA sequences that translate to the same CDR3. The V call is TRBV27, the J call TRBJ2-2; D is unresolved. The CDR3 loop spans 12 amino acids. Trimming removed 5 bases at V and 5 bases at J, with 6 bases between. Germline V gene lookup returns CDR1 MNHEY and CDR2 SMNVEV (reference sequence). The CDR3 region is CASSLLTGELFF. The CDR3 DNA reads TGTGCCAGCAGTCTTCTAACCGGGGAGCTGTTTTTT.

This chain uses TRBV9 with TRBJ2-7, with 7 positions matching TRBD1. V was clipped by 3 bases and J by 4 bases; unmatched bases: 22. Per the germline V gene, CDR1 is SGDLS and CDR2 is YYNGEE. The CDR3 runs to 19 residues. The CDR3 DNA is TGTGCCAGCAGCGGATACCGACAGGGCTCCCCAGATCCCCCGTACGAGCAGTACTTC. Translated, it gives CASSGYRQGSPDPPYEQYF. The complete variable domain, with remaining parts taken from reference TRBV9 and TRBJ2-7, reads DSGVTQTPKHLITATGQRVTLRCSPRSGDLSVYWYQQSLDQGLQFLIQYYNGEERAKGNILERFSAQQFPDLHSELNLSSLELGDSALYFCASSGYRQGSPDPPYEQYFGPGTRLTVT.

The count of this clone is one. V usage is TRBV28 and J usage is TRBJ2-5; 9 positions agree with TRBD2. Germline assignment: CDR1 MDHEN and CDR2 SYDVKM. The CDR3 consists of 19 residues. Trimming at V came to 2 bases and at J to 2 bases, leaving 15 bases not matched to a gene. This chain's CDR3 is CASSLSKLAGYLAQETQYF. The CDR3 coding sequence is TGTGCCAGCAGTTTAAGTAAGCTAGCGGGGTACCTAGCGCAAGAGACCCAGTACTTC.

Notes on this clone: The sample carries other DNA sequences with the same CDR3. The chain has TRBV6-1 and TRBJ2-7; TRBD2 aligns across 13 bases. Trimming took 1 base from V and 3 from J; bases not matched to a gene: 0. Looked up from germline, CDR1 is MNHNS and CDR2 is SASEGT. CDR3 size: 15 residues. The CDR3: CASSEGTSGGYEQYF. Written as DNA, the CDR3 is TGTGCCAGCAGTGAAGGGACTAGCGGGGGCTACGAGCAGTACTTC.

This clone appeared a few times. The chain employs TRBV27 and TRBJ1-5; a possible D gene is TRBD1 (5 bases). Trimming left V 4 bases short and J 1 base short, with 5 bases between. Germline-derived CDR1 and CDR2 are MNHEY and SMNVEV (reference sequence). The CDR3 covers 13 residues. The CDR3 DNA follows: TGTGCCAGCAGTTGGGGGAGCAATCAGCCCCAGCATTTT. As protein: CASSWGSNQPQHF.

DNA of the CDR3: TGTGCCAGCAGCGGAAGGACAGTTTCTGCAACTAATGAAAAACTGTTTTTT. It encodes CASSGRTVSATNEKLFF. This chain links TRBV5-8 with TRBJ1-4; D is perhaps TRBD1 (6 bases). From germline, CDR1 is SGHTS and CDR2 YDEGEE. The V and J ends lost 4 bases and 0 bases respectively, with 16 bases between them. This CDR3 has 17 residues. The full variable domain, with the rest looked up from reference TRBV5-8 and TRBJ1-4, is EAGVTQSPTHLIKTRGQQATLRCSPISGHTSVYWYQQALGLGLQFLLWYDEGEERNRGNFPPRFSGRQFPNYSSELNVNALELEDSALYLCASSGRTVSATNEKLFFGSGTQLSVL.

The chain links TRBV10-3 to TRBJ1-4; D is uncertain. The CDR3 covers 15 residues. V was cut by 0 bases and J by 4 bases, with 9 bases left in between. CDR1 and CDR2 from the germline V gene are ENHRY and SYGVKD. The CDR3 loop reads CAISESTQHNEKLFF. For the CDR3, the DNA is TGTGCCATCAGTGAGTCGACCCAACATAATGAAAAACTGTTTTTT.

This sequence joins TRBV7-3 and TRBJ1-1; D may be TRBD1 (5 bases). The CDR3 length is 15 residues. Germline-derived CDR1 and CDR2 are SGHTA and FQGTGA. The V end was cut by 1 base, the J end by 4 bases, with 13 bases between. This chain's CDR3 is CASSLNGGGGTEAFF. CDR3 nucleotides: TGTGCCAGCAGCTTAAACGGGGGAGGCGGCACTGAAGCTTTCTTT. The full variable domain, in which reference TRBV7-3 and TRBJ1-1 provide the parts outside the CDR3, is GAGVSQTPSNKVTEKGKYVELRCDPISGHTALYWYRQSLGQGPEFLIYFQGTGAADDSGLPNDRFFAVRPEGSVSTLKIQRTERGDSAVYLCASSLNGGGGTEAFFGQGTRLTVV.

The chain uses TRBV6-1 and TRBJ1-2, with D uncertain. This CDR3 region has 14 residues. CDR1 and CDR2 from the germline V gene are MNHNS and SASEGT. V lost 7 bases and J lost 6, with 18 bases in between. In DNA form, the CDR3 reads TGTGCCAGCACTTCATCTGGACCCTTCGATGGCTACACCTTC. It codes for CASTSSGPFDGYTF.

In regard to this clone: This specimen includes other DNA sequences encoding the same CDR3. The chain joins TRBV5-1 to TRBJ2-7; D perhaps matches TRBD1 (6 bases). The CDR3 extends over 13 amino acids. The germline gives CDR1 SGHRS, CDR2 YFSETQ. V was pared by 0 bases and J by 4 bases, with 8 bases between. DNA for the CDR3: TGCGCCAGCAGCTTGGCCAGGGGTTACGAGCAGTACTTC. Translation: CASSLARGYEQYF.

The genes are TRBV19 and TRBJ1-2, with 7 bases that match TRBD1. With V trimmed by 8 bases and J by 0 bases, 0 bases remained unmatched. The CDR3 runs to 12 residues. Germline assignment: CDR1 LNHDA and CDR2 SQIVND (reference sequence). The CDR3 sequence: CASGQANYGYTF. In nucleotides, the CDR3 is TGTGCCAGTGGACAGGCTAACTATGGCTACACCTTC.

The chain joins TRBV11-1 to TRBJ2-5, with D tentatively TRBD2 (7 bases). Germline lookup yields CDR1 SGHAT and CDR2 FQDESV (reference sequence). The CDR3 loop spans 17 amino acids. V was shortened by 8 bases and J by 1 base, with 23 bases between the two germline ends. The CDR3 sequence: CASSHSRGLGAQETQYF. The CDR3 nucleotides are TGTGCCAGCTCCCATTCGCGGGGGTTGGGGGCCCAAGAGACCCAGTACTTC.

The chain combines TRBV6-5 with TRBJ1-1; 8 bases agree with TRBD1. V was clipped by 0 bases and J by 6 bases; unmatched bases: 3. Per the germline V gene, CDR1 is MNHEY and CDR2 is SVGAGI. This CDR3 contains 14 residues. CDR3 sequence: CASSYSDRGSEAFF. The CDR3, as DNA: TGTGCCAGCAGTTACTCTGACAGGGGCTCTGAAGCTTTCTTT.

The genes are TRBV27 and TRBJ2-7, with TRBD1 identical over 7 bases. Unmatched junction bases numbered 4, after V lost 5 bases and J lost 0 bases. The V gene's germline CDR1 is MNHEY and CDR2 SMNVEV (reference sequence). The length of the CDR3 is 14 residues. The CDR3 nucleotides read TGTGCCAGCAGTCCGGGACAGACCTCCTACGAGCAGTACTTC. Encoded protein: CASSPGQTSYEQYF.

The J gene is TRBJ2-1, the V gene TRBV29-1, with 11 nucleotides matching TRBD2. Trimming cost V 8 bases and J 4 bases; bases outside gene matches: 7. The CDR3 is made up of 14 amino acids. Per germline, CDR1 SQVTM and CDR2 ANQGSEA. Written as DNA, the CDR3 is TGCAGCTCCCGGGGGACTAGCGGTTACAATGAGCAGTTCTTC. Residues: CSSRGTSGYNEQFF.

The rearrangement joins TRBV4-1 to TRBJ2-5; 8 nucleotides agree with TRBD1. This CDR3 is built from 14 residues. The germline V gene encodes CDR1 MGHRA and CDR2 YSYEKL. The V gene end was trimmed by 5 bases and the J gene end by 5 bases; junction bases not matched to a gene: 7. CDR3 amino acids: CASSYDRGGETQYF. DNA for the CDR3: TGCGCCAGCAGCTACGACAGGGGTGGGGAGACCCAGTACTTC.

Of note for this clone: This CDR3 is also generated by other DNA sequences in the sample. This chain uses TRBV20-1 with TRBJ2-5, with no clear D. The germline V gene encodes CDR1 DFQATT and CDR2 SNEGSKA (reference sequence). Deletions cut 0 bases from V and 4 bases from J, with 3 bases between. The CDR3 length is 11 residues. The CDR3 region is CSAREVETQYF. As DNA, the CDR3 is TGCAGTGCTAGAGAGGTAGAGACCCAGTACTTC.

This clone was counted once. This sample also contains other DNA sequences that code for the same CDR3. The V gene is TRBV7-9, the J gene TRBJ2-3, with D possibly TRBD1 on 5 matching bases. The V end lost 5 bases, the J end lost 5 bases, and 8 bases lay between the germline ends. Germline-derived CDR1 and CDR2 are SEHNR and FQNEAQ (reference sequence). This CDR3 is 12 amino acids long. The CDR3 DNA reads as TGTGCCAGCAGCCAGACAGAAGATACGCAGTATTTT. Translating it yields CASSQTEDTQYF.

CDR3 nucleotide sequence: TGCGCCAGCAGCCAAGCACCCGGGGGCCCGTTGATGAAGGAGCTGTTTTTT. This encodes CASSQAPGGPLMKELFF. The rearrangement links TRBV4-1 to TRBJ2-2; D is tentatively TRBD1 or TRBD2 (6 bases each). CDR1 and CDR2 (germline): MGHRA, YSYEKL. The V end lost 1 base, the J end lost 10 bases, and 22 bases lay between the germline ends. The CDR3 is made up of 17 amino acids.

The chain couples TRBV5-6 to TRBJ1-5; possible D gene TRBD1, 5 bases. The CDR3 totals 16 residues. Trimming took off 0 bases at V and 0 bases at J, with 10 bases between the two ends. Germline lookup yields CDR1 SGHDT and CDR2 YYEEEE. CDR3 protein: CASSLGQSNSNQPQHF. CDR3 sequence (DNA): TGTGCCAGCAGCTTGGGACAGAGTAATAGCAATCAGCCCCAGCATTTT.